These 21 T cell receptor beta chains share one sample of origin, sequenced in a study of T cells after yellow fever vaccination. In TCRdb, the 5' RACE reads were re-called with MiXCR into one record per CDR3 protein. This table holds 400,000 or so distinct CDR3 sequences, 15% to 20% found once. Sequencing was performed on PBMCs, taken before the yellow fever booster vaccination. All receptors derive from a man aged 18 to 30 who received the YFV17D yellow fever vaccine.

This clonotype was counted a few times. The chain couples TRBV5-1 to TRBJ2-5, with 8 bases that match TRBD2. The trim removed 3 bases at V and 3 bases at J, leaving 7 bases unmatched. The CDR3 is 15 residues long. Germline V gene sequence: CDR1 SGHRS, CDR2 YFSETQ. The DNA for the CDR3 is TGCGCCAGCAGCTCGAGCGGGGGAGGGGAAGAGACCCAGTACTTC. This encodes CASSSSGGGEETQYF.

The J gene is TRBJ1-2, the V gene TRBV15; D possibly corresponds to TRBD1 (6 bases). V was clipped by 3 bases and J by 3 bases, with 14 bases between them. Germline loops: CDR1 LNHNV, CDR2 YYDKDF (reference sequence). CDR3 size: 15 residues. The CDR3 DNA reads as TGTGCCACCAGCAGTTTACAGGGAGGGGACTATGGCTACACCTTC. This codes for CATSSLQGGDYGYTF.

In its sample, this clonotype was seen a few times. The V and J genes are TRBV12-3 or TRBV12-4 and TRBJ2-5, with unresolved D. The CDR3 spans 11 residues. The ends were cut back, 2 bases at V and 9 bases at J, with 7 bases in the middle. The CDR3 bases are TGTGCCAGCAGTTTACTTGCGGCCCAGTACTTC. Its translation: CASSLLAAQYF.

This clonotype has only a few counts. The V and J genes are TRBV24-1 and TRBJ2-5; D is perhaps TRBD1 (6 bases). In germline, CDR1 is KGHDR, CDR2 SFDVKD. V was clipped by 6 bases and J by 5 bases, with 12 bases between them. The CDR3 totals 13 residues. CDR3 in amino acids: CATSQGSVETQYF. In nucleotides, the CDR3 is TGTGCCACCAGTCAGGGGTCGGTGGAGACCCAGTACTTC.

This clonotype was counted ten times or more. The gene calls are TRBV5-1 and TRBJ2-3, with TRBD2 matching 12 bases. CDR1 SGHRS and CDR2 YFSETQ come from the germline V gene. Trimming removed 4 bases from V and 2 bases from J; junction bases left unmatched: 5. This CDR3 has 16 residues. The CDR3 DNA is TGCGCCAGCAGCCTTGGGACTAGCGGGTCCACAGATACGCAGTATTTT. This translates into CASSLGTSGSTDTQYF.

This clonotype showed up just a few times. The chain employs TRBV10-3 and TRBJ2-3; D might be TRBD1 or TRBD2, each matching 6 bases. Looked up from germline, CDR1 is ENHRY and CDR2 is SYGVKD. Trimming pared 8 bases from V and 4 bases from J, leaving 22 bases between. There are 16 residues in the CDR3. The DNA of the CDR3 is TGTGCCATCGGGGAACACAGGGACTTAGGGGCAGATACGCAGTATTTT. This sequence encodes CAIGEHRDLGADTQYF.

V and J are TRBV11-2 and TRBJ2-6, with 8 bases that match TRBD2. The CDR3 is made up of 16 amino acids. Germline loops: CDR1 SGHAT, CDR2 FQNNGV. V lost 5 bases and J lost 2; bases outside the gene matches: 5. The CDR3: CASSPRGGPGANVLTF. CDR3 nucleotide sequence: TGTGCCAGCAGCCCCCGGGGGGGGCCTGGGGCCAACGTCCTGACTTTC.

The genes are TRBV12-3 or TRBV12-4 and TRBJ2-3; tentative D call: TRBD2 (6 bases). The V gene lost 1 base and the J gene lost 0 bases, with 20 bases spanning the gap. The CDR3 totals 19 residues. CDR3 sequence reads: CASSLGFEAGGTSTDTQYF. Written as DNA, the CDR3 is TGTGCCAGCAGTTTAGGCTTCGAAGCCGGCGGGACTAGCACAGATACGCAGTATTTT.

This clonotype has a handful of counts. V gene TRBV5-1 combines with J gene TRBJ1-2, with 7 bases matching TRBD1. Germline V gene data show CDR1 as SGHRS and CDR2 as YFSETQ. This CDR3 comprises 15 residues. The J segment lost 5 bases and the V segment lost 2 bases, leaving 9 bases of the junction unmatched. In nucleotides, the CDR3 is TGCGCCAGCAGCTTTGGTCCGGACAGGCAATATGGCTACACCTTC. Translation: CASSFGPDRQYGYTF.

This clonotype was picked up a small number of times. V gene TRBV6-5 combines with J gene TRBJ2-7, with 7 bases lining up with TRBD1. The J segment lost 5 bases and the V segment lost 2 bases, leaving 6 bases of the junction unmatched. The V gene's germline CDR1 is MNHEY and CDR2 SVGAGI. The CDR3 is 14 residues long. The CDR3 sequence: CASSYVTGSHEQYF. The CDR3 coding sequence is TGTGCCAGCAGTTACGTGACAGGGTCCCACGAGCAGTACTTC.

CDR3 sequence (DNA): TGTGCCAGCAGTTCGCCTAAGACAGGGAACACTGAAGCTTTCTTT. It specifies CASSSPKTGNTEAFF. The V call is TRBV5-4, the J call TRBJ1-1; D might be TRBD1 (6 bases). Trimming cost V 5 bases and J 1 base, with 15 bases left between them. Germline V gives CDR1 SGHNT, CDR2 YYREEE (reference sequence). This CDR3 region has 15 residues.

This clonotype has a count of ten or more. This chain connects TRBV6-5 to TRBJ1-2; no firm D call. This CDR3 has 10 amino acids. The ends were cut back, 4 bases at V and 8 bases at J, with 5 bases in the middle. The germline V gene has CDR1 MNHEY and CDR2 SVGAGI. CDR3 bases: TGTGCCAGCAGTTTGGGGGGCTACACCTTC. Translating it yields CASSLGGYTF.

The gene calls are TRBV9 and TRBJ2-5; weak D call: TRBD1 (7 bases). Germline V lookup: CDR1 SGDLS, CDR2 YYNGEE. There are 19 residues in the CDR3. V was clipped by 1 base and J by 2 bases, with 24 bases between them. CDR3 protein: CASSVSAADRVGGQETQYF. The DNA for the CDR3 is TGTGCCAGCAGCGTATCGGCGGCCGACAGGGTGGGGGGACAAGAGACCCAGTACTTC.

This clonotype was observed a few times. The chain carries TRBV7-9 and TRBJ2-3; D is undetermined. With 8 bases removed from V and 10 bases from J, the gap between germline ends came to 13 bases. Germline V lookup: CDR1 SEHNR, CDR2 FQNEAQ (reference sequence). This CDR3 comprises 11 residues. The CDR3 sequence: CASCRGHPQYF. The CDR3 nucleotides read TGTGCCAGCTGCCGAGGTCATCCGCAGTATTTT. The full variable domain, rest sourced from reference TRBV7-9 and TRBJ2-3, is DTGVSQNPRHKITKRGQNVTFRCDPISEHNRLYWYRQTLGQGPEFLTYFQNEAQLEKSRLLSDRFSAERPKGSFSTLEIQRTEQGDSAMYLCASCRGHPQYFGPGTRLTVL.

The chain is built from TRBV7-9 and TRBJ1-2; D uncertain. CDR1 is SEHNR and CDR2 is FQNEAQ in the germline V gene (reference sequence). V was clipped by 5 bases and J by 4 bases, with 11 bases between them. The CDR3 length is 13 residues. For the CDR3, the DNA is TGTGCCAGCAGCCCCTCTATGTCCTATGGCTACACCTTC. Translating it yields CASSPSMSYGYTF.

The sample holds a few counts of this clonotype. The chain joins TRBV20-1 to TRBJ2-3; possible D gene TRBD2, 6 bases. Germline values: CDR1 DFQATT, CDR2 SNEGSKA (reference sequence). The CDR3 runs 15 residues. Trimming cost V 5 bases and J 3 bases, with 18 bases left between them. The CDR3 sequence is CSARSTRSGTDTQYF. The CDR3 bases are TGCAGTGCTCGATCGACTAGGAGCGGGACAGATACGCAGTATTTT.

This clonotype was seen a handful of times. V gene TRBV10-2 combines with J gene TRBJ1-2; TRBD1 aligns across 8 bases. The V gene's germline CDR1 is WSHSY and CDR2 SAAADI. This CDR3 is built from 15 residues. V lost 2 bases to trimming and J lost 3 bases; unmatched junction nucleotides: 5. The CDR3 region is CASSEAAGGYYGYTF. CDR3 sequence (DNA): TGCGCCAGCAGTGAGGCGGCAGGGGGCTACTATGGCTACACCTTC.

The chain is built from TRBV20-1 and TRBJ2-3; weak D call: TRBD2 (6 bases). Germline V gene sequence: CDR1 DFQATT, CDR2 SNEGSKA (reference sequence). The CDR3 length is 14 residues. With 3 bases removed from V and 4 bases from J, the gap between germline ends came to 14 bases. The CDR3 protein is CSARAGSRADTQYF. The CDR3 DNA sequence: TGCAGTGCTAGGGCGGGGTCTAGGGCAGATACGCAGTATTTT.

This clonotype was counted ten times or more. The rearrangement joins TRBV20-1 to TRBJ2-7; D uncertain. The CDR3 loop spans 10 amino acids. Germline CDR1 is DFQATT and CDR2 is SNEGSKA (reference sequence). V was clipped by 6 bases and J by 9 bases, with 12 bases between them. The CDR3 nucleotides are TGCAGTGCGGAGAAGGCAGGGCAGTACGTC. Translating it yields CSAEKAGQYV.

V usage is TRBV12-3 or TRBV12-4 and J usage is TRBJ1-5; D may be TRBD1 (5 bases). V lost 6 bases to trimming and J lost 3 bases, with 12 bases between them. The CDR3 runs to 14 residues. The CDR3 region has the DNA TGTGCCAGCAGAGAGGGGACGGCCAATCAGCCCCAGCATTTT. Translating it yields CASREGTANQPQHF.

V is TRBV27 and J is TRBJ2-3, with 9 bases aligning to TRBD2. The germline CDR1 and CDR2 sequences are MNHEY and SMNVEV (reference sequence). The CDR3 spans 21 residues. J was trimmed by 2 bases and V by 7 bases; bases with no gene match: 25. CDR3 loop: CASTIPRRGFRAGGITDTQYF. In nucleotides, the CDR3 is TGTGCCAGCACCATACCCCGCAGGGGGTTCAGAGCGGGGGGTATCACAGATACGCAGTATTTT.